A single sample is the source of the 20 T cell receptor beta chains below, sequenced in a study of blood T cell repertoires in COVID-19. Profiled with immunoSEQ multiplex PCR; TCRdb holds only in-frame clones, not every one. The table lists 200,000 to 300,000 clones, approximately 85% of them singletons. Sequencing was carried out using peripheral blood. These receptors all come from a man in his fifties or sixties with acute or convalescent COVID-19.

This clone was observed a handful of times. This chain connects TRBV28 to TRBJ1-1; D might be TRBD1 (6 bases). Deletions cut 2 bases from V and 12 bases from J, with 16 bases between. The V gene's germline CDR1 is MDHEN and CDR2 SYDVKM. The CDR3 loop spans 13 amino acids. The CDR3 coding sequence is TGTGCCAGCAGTTTAAGGGTCACAGGGAAGCCTTTCTTT. Translating gives CASSLRVTGKPFF.

This chain joins TRBV6-5 and TRBJ2-5; the match to TRBD2 covers 8 bases. Germline CDR1 MNHEY, CDR2 SVGAGI. The CDR3 has 15 amino acids. Germline trimming cut 6 bases from V and 14 bases from J; bases unmatched to any gene: 20. The CDR3 bases are TGTGCCAGCAGACCCCCGGGAGGGGGTCCGTCTGGTTTTTACTTC. The encoded protein is CASRPPGGGPSGFYF.

The V call is TRBV5-6, the J call TRBJ2-7; 9 bases are a match to TRBD1. CDR1 is SGHDT and CDR2 is YYEEEE in the germline V gene. The CDR3 loop spans 16 amino acids. Trimming cost V 2 bases and J 4 bases; bases outside gene matches: 10. The DNA of the CDR3 is TGTGCCAGCAGCTTATTCACCGGGACAGGGTTTTACGAGCAGTACTTC. This sequence encodes CASSLFTGTGFYEQYF. Full variable domain (rest looked up from reference TRBV5-6 and TRBJ2-7): DAGVTQSPTHLIKTRGQQVTLRCSPKSGHDTVSWYQQALGQGPQFIFQYYEEEERQRGNFPDRFSGHQFPNYSSELNVNALLLGDSALYLCASSLFTGTGFYEQYFGPGTRLTVT.

This chain connects TRBV5-6 to TRBJ1-3; D remains ambiguous. CDR3 size: 16 residues. With 4 bases removed from V and 0 bases from J, the gap between germline ends came to 14 bases. CDR1 and CDR2 from the germline V gene are SGHDT and YYEEEE. Here the CDR3 reads CASSLGVSRSGNTIYF. The CDR3 bases are TGTGCCAGCAGCCTCGGGGTATCCCGCTCTGGAAACACCATATATTTT.

The chain employs TRBV2 and TRBJ2-7; tentatively, D is TRBD1 (5 bases). Germline lookup yields CDR1 SNHLY and CDR2 FYNNEI. This CDR3 contains 15 residues. The germline V and J ends were trimmed by 3 bases and 1 base, with 13 bases remaining between them. CDR3 DNA sequence: TGTGCCAGCAGTGAGAGACAGCGAACATCCTACGAGCAGTACTTC. Protein: CASSERQRTSYEQYF.

This chain joins TRBV30 and TRBJ1-3; the D gene is possibly TRBD1 (6 bases). V was cut by 2 bases and J by 7 bases, with 9 bases left in between. The CDR3 runs to 12 residues. CDR1 is GTSNPN and CDR2 is SVGIG in the germline V gene (reference sequence). The CDR3 is CAWSKRGNTIYF. The CDR3 nucleotides read TGTGCCTGGAGTAAAAGGGGGAACACCATATATTTT.

The chain uses TRBV28 and TRBJ2-5, with TRBD2 matching 8 bases. Trimming removed 5 bases from V and 2 bases from J; junction bases left unmatched: 7. CDR1 is MDHEN and CDR2 is SYDVKM in the germline V gene. This CDR3 is built from 15 residues. As DNA, the CDR3 is TGTGCCAGCAGTCACCGGACTAGCCAACAAGAGACCCAGTACTTC. Its protein product is CASSHRTSQQETQYF.

The chain has TRBV28 and TRBJ2-7; TRBD1 matches at 7 bases. The junction had 6 bases not matched to a gene; V was cut back by 4 bases and J by 3 bases. CDR3 length: 14 amino acids. In germline, CDR1 is MDHEN, CDR2 SYDVKM. The CDR3 nucleotides are TGTGCCAGCAGTTCGGGACAGCTCCTCTACGAGCAGTACTTC. Translation gives CASSSGQLLYEQYF.

The rearrangement joins TRBV9 to TRBJ2-3, with a possible D match to TRBD2 (5 bases). Trimming left V 2 bases short and J 6 bases short, with 10 bases between. Germline CDR1 and CDR2: SGDLS and YYNGEE. The length of the CDR3 is 13 residues. The CDR3 loop reads CASSVGEDDTQYF. The CDR3, as DNA: TGTGCCAGCAGCGTGGGAGAGGACGATACGCAGTATTTT.

This chain links TRBV10-3 with TRBJ1-2, with 12 bases fitting TRBD1. V lost 4 bases, J lost 7 bases, and 4 bases stayed unmatched. This CDR3 contains 14 residues. Germline V gene lookup returns CDR1 ENHRY and CDR2 SYGVKD. This CDR3 is CAISGGQGAFGYTF. The DNA of the CDR3 is TGTGCCATCAGTGGGGGACAGGGGGCGTTTGGCTACACCTTC.

This clone has only one observation. V usage is TRBV5-4 and J usage is TRBJ1-5; 8 bases map to TRBD1. Germline V gene data show CDR1 as SGHNT and CDR2 as YYREEE (reference sequence). After removal of 4 bases from V and 7 bases from J, the junction contained 7 bases not matched to a gene. This CDR3 is 14 amino acids long. The CDR3 bases are TGTGCCAGCAGCCACAGGGGGTCGGGCCAGCCCCAGCATTTT. Translated: CASSHRGSGQPQHF.

The chain couples TRBV10-3 to TRBJ2-2; 11 bases map to TRBD1. Trimming at V came to 2 bases and at J to 6 bases, leaving 2 bases not matched to a gene. The germline V gene encodes CDR1 ENHRY and CDR2 SYGVKD. The CDR3 is 15 amino acids. CDR3 sequence reads: CAISEPGQGAGELFF. CDR3 DNA: TGTGCCATCAGTGAGCCGGGACAGGGGGCCGGGGAGCTGTTTTTT.

The rearrangement joins TRBV6-5 to TRBJ2-5; the D is unclear. Germline values: CDR1 MNHEY, CDR2 SVGAGI. CDR3 size: 14 residues. V gave up 0 bases and J gave up 5 bases, with 10 bases separating them. The CDR3 region has the DNA TGTGCCAGCAGTTACTCCGGCGGATGGGAGACCCAGTACTTC. Translating gives CASSYSGGWETQYF.

The rearrangement uses TRBV23-1 and TRBJ1-2; tentative D call: TRBD1 (5 bases). TRBV23-1 is labeled an ORF, and its function is uncertain. The CDR3 sequence is 12 residues long. The V end was cut by 8 bases, the J end by 3 bases, with 10 bases between. The CDR3 region is CASVPGDYGYTF. For the CDR3, the DNA is TGCGCCAGCGTCCCGGGGGACTATGGCTACACCTTC.

This rearrangement joins TRBV6-5 to TRBJ2-5; 8 nucleotides align to TRBD1. CDR1 MNHEY and CDR2 SVGAGI come from the germline V gene. J lost 1 base, V lost 3 bases, and 4 bases had no gene match. The CDR3 runs to 15 residues. Written as DNA, the CDR3 is TGTGCCAGCAGTTATTCGGACAGGGCCCAAGAGACCCAGTACTTC. This codes for CASSYSDRAQETQYF.

The chain combines TRBV3-1 (or the pseudogene TRBV3-2) with TRBJ2-3; weak D call: TRBD2 (5 bases). Germline lookup yields CDR1 LGHDT and CDR2 YNNKEL (reference sequence). The CDR3 has 14 residues. Between the trimmed V and J ends, which lost 0 bases and 1 base, there was a span of 5 bases. In DNA form, the CDR3 reads TGTGCCAGCAGCCAAGAAGCGGGCACAGATACGCAGTATTTT. This codes for CASSQEAGTDTQYF.

This clone has just a few counts. The V and J genes are TRBV6-1 and TRBJ1-6; TRBD1 might be the D (6 bases). The CDR3 has 13 residues. Germline CDR1 and CDR2: MNHNS and SASEGT. V was shortened by 3 bases and J by 6 bases, with 6 bases between the two germline ends. The CDR3 region is CASSEDSNSPLHF. The CDR3 DNA reads TGTGCCAGCAGTGAGGACAGTAATTCACCCCTCCACTTT.

This clone was seen a handful of times. The chain employs TRBV5-6 and TRBJ2-5; 7 nucleotides line up with TRBD1. This CDR3 is built from 13 residues. V lost 4 bases to trimming and J lost 2 bases; unmatched junction nucleotides: 2. Germline V gene lookup returns CDR1 SGHDT and CDR2 YYEEEE. The CDR3 coding sequence is TGTGCCAGCAGCGACAGGGTACAAGAGACCCAGTACTTC. Translation: CASSDRVQETQYF.

The chain has TRBV7-8 and TRBJ2-2; 9 bases map to TRBD1. Germline values: CDR1 SGHVS, CDR2 FQNEAQ. The length of the CDR3 is 16 residues. V lost 5 bases to trimming and J lost 5 bases; unmatched junction nucleotides: 9. CDR3 sequence reads: CASSRRGTGITGELFF. Written as DNA, the CDR3 is TGTGCCAGCAGCAGACGGGGGACAGGGATTACCGGGGAGCTGTTTTTT.

Remarks on this clone: Other DNA sequences in this specimen translate into the identical CDR3. This sequence joins TRBV11-2 and TRBJ2-7; D is undetermined. The germline gives CDR1 SGHAT, CDR2 FQNNGV. Trimming cost V 0 bases and J 2 bases, with 8 bases left between them. The CDR3 length is 14 residues. CDR3 coding DNA: TGTGCCAGCAGCTTAGACCTCGGTCCCTACGAGCAGTACTTC. The encoded protein is CASSLDLGPYEQYF.